What follows is one TCR beta chain and its context. Antigen: not known. A multiplex PCR was run with 60 Vbeta primers and 13 Jbeta primers. Per the original methods: In a later analysis, of 84 million or so unique beta chains, about 12 million appeared in at least two donors. Here immunoSEQ multiplex PCR was the method, and the copy in TCRdb shows in-frame clones only, minus some. That table supplies the V and J calls and clone size; D and trimming were determined from the DNA. This sample carries about 150,000 clones, 80% to 85% of them seen once, and the ten largest clones take 2.5%. Germline loops: CDR1 MNHNS, CDR2 SASEGT. The V end was cut by 2 bases, the J end by 11 bases, with 10 bases between. This CDR3 contains 13 residues. The sample belongs to a study of cytomegalovirus exposure and HLA in healthy donors. Background on the study: Earlier sequencing of approximately 200 million T cells yielded 90 million to 140 million unique TCR beta sequences.

General observations from the study: TCR beta sequences reportedly predicted most subjects' HLA-A and HLA-B alleles accurately. The study recorded more than 150 TCR beta chains that were cytomegalovirus-associated.

The rearrangement joins TRBV6-1 to TRBJ1-6, with a weak D call TRBD1 (6 bases). Material: PBMCs. This TCR came from a boy younger than 10 in good health and CMV-seronegative. In DNA form, the CDR3 reads TGTGCCAGCAGTGAATTTGGGGACACACCCCTCCACTTT. This encodes CASSEFGDTPLHF.